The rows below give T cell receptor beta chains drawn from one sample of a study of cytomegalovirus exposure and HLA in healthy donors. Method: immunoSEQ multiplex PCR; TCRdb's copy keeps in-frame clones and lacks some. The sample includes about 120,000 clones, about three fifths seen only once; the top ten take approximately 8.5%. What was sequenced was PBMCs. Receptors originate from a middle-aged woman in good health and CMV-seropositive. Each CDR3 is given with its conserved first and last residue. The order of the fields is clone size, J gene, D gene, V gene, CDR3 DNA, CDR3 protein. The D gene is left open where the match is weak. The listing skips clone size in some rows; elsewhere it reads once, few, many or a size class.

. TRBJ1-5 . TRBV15 TGTGCCACCAGCAGAGATCGTAATCAGCCCCAGCATTTT CATSRDRNQPQHF
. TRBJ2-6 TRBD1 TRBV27 TGTGCCAGCAGTTTAACCGGGACAGATCAGAGGGGGGCCAACGTCCTGACTTTC CASSLTGTDQRGANVLTF
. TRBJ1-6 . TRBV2 TGTGCCAGCAGTGACTTGGGGGACTCTTATAATTCACCCCTCCACTTT CASSDLGDSYNSPLHF
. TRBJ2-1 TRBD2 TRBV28 TGTGCCAGCGGGACTAGCGATCACAATGAGCAGTTCTTC CASGTSDHNEQFF
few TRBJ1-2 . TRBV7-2 TGTGCCAGCAGCTTACCTATCAACTATGGCTACACCTTC CASSLPINYGYTF
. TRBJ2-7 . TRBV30 TGTGCCTGGAGCTCACAGGGGGGGGAGCAGTACTTC CAWSSQGGEQYF
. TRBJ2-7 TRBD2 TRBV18 TGTGCCAGCTCACCCTCGAGTAGCGGGAGCTCCTACGAGCAGTACTTC CASSPSSSGSSYEQYF
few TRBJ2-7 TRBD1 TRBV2 TGTGCCAGCAACGGACAGGGAGCCTACGAGCAGTACTTC CASNGQGAYEQYF
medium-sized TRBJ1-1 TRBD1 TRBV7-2 TGTGCCAGCAGCTTCCACAGGGGATTGAGGGCTTTCTTT CASSFHRGLRAFF
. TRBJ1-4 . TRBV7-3 TGTGCCAGCAGCTTAAGTCCGGGAGTACGAGAAAAACTGTTTTTT CASSLSPGVREKLFF
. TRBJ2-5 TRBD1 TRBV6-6 TGTGCCAGCCAGATGGGTTGGGACAGGGATGGGACCCAGTACTTC CASQMGWDRDGTQYF
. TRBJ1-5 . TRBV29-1 TGCAGCGTCGTAGACAGTTATAGCAATCAGCCCCAGCATTTT CSVVDSYSNQPQHF
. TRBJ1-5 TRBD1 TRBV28 TGTGCCAGCAGTTTAGCGGACAGGGTCGATCAGCCCCAGCATTTT CASSLADRVDQPQHF
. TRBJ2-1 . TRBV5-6 TGTGCCAGCAGCTTGTTCCGGGGGAACGAACTGGATGAGCAGTTCTTC CASSLFRGNELDEQFF
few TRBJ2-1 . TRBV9 TGTGCCAGCAGCGTAGGACAGGCCCGGTTAAGCTCCTACAATGAGCAGTTCTTC CASSVGQARLSSYNEQFF
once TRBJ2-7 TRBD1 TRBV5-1 TGCGCCAGCGGACGGACAGGGGACACCTACGAGCAGTACTTC CASGRTGDTYEQYF
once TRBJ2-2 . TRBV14 TGTGCCAGCAGCCAACTGGGAGGAGGTTGGAGGGCCGGGGAGCTGTTTTTT CASSQLGGGWRAGELFF
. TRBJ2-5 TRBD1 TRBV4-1 TGCGCCAGCAGCCAAGATCACTCGGGACAGGTACTAGAGACCCAGTACTTC CASSQDHSGQVLETQYF
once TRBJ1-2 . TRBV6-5 TGTGCCAGCAGTTACACCGGGACGGAGGGACGAAATGGCTACACCTTC CASSYTGTEGRNGYTF
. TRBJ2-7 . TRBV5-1 TGCGCCAGCGGGCCCCTTGGGTCCTACGAGCAGTACTTC CASGPLGSYEQYF
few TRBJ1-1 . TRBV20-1 TGCAGTGCCCCCCAGAACACTGAAGCTTTCTTT CSAPQNTEAFF
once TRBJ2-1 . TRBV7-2 TGTGCCAGCAGCCGAGGCCCGTCCGGCTCCTACAATGAGCAGTTCTTC CASSRGPSGSYNEQFF
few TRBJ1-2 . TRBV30 TGTGCCTGGAGTGGAAACAAGAACTATGGCTACACCTTC CAWSGNKNYGYTF
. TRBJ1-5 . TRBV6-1 TGTGCCAGCAGTGAAGGGGACATTCAGCCCCAGCATTTT CASSEGDIQPQHF
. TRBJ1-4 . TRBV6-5 TGTGCCAGCAGTGAACAGGAGAATGAAAAACTGTTTTTT CASSEQENEKLFF
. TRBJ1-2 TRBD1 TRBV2 TGTGCCAGCAGAACGACAGGGGACTATGGCTACACCTTC CASRTTGDYGYTF
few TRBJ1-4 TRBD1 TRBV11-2 TGTGCCAGCAAGGGCAGGGGGCATAAGGATGAAAAACTGTTTTTT CASKGRGHKDEKLFF
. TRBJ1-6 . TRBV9 TGTGCCAGCAGCGTAGGGACAGTCGGTGGGAATTCACCCCTCCACTTT CASSVGTVGGNSPLHF
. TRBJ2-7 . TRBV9 TGTGCCAGCAGCGTAGATACAGGGCCCTACGAGCAGTACTTC CASSVDTGPYEQYF
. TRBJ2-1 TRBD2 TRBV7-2 TGTGCCAGCAGCTTTGGGGGTGCGGGAGGCAATGAGCAGTTCTTC CASSFGGAGGNEQFF
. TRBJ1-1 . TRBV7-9 TGTGCCAGCAGAAATCATGGCAAGTCCCTTGCAGCTTTCTTT CASRNHGKSLAAFF
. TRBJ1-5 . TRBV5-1 TGCGCCAGCAGCTTGGTGCCGTCAGGGAATAGCAATCAGCCCCAGCATTTT CASSLVPSGNSNQPQHF
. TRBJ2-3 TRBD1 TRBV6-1 TGTGCCAGCAGAGAGGAACCAACAGGGGTGGATACGCAGTATTTT CASREEPTGVDTQYF
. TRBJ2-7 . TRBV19 TGTGCCAGTAGTATCACTTCAGGGCCCCGCGAGCAGTACTTC CASSITSGPREQYF
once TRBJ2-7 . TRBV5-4 TGTGCCAGCAGCTGGGGGGGCCTAACCTACGAGCAGTACTTC CASSWGGLTYEQYF
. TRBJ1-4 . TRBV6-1 TGTGCCAGCAAGGAGACCCTTCGCGAAAAACTGTTTTTT CASKETLREKLFF
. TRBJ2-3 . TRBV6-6 TGTGCCAGCAGCCCTTTCGGCACAGATACGCAGTATTTT CASSPFGTDTQYF
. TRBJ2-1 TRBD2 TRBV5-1 TGCGCCAGCAGCTCGCGACTAGCGGGGGGTGATGAGCAGTTCTTC CASSSRLAGGDEQFF
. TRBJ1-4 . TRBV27 TGTGCCAGCAGTGGCCAGGGTCAAAATGAAAAACTGTTTTTT CASSGQGQNEKLFF
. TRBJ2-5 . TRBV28 TGTGCCAGCAGTCCCCCCGGAGAGGAGACCCAGTACTTC CASSPPGEETQYF
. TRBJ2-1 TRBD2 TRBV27 TGTGCCAGCAGCAGCGGGAGGGGATACAATGAGCAGTTCTTC CASSSGRGYNEQFF
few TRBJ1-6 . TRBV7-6 TGTGCCAGCAGCTCCCGACAGGATTCACCCCTCCACTTT CASSSRQDSPLHF
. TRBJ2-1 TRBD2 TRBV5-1 TGCGCCAGCAGCAACCGGGGGGGGAGGCCCAATGAGCAGTTCTTC CASSNRGGRPNEQFF
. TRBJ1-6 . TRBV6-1 TGTGCCAGCAGTGAGGGCAGAAACTATAATTCACCCCTCCACTTT CASSEGRNYNSPLHF
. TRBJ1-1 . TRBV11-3 TGTGCCAGCCAAGACAGGCCCATGAACACTGAAGCTTTCTTT CASQDRPMNTEAFF
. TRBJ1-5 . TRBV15 TGTGCCACCAGCAGAGTATCAGGGGCTGGAGGAAATCAGCCCCAGCATTTT CATSRVSGAGGNQPQHF
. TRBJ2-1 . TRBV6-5 TGTGCCAGCAGTTCGGATCTAGCTGGTGGAGGGAATGAGCAGTTCTTC CASSSDLAGGGNEQFF
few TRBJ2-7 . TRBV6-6 TGTGCCAGCAGTCGAACAGGGAAGCAGTACTTC CASSRTGKQYF
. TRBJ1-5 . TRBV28 TGTGCCAGCAGTTTGGGGCGAAATAGCAATCAGCCCCAGCATTTT CASSLGRNSNQPQHF
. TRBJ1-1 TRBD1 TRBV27 TGTGCCAGCGGGGGGCCCCCGACAGGGAAAGCTTTCTTT CASGGPPTGKAFF
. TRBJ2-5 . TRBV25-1 TGTGCCAGCGGGGGGGGCGGGAGTAAAGAGACCCAGTACTTC CASGGGGSKETQYF
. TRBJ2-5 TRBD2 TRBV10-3 TGTGCCATCAGTTCTAGCGGGAGGGCCGCAGAGACCCAGTACTTC CAISSSGRAAETQYF
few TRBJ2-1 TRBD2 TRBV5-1 TGCGCCAGCAGCTCCGGACTAGCGGGACGTTATAATGAGCAGTTCTTC CASSSGLAGRYNEQFF
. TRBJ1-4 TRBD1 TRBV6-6 TGTGCCAGCAGACTGGGACAGGTTAATGAAAAACTGTTTTTT CASRLGQVNEKLFF
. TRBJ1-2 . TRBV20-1 TGCAGTGCTAGACCACAGAATGGCTACACCTTC CSARPQNGYTF
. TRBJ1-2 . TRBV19 TGTGCCAGTATGTCCTATCAGGGGAACTATGGCTACACCTTC CASMSYQGNYGYTF
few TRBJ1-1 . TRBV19 TGTGCCAGTAGATATCTCGGCGGGGGTAGGACTGAAGCTTTCTTT CASRYLGGGRTEAFF
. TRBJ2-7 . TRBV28 TGTGCCTCCCAACGGGCGACAGATTACGAGCAGTACTTC CASQRATDYEQYF
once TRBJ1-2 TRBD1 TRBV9 TGTGCCAGCAGCGCGACAGGGCTGGATGGCTACACCTTC CASSATGLDGYTF
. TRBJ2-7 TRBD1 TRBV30 TGTGCCTGGAGCCGGGACAGGGGGAACGAGCAGTACTTC CAWSRDRGNEQYF